These 30 T cell receptor beta chains came from one sample sequenced in a study of control samples from healthy donors and cancer patients. The data were produced by immunoSEQ multiplex PCR, yet TCRdb's version contains in-frame clones alone and is incomplete. The data contain about 58,000 clones, 90% of them singletons. Sequenced input: PBMCs. Receptors were obtained from a man between 60 and 75 years old with colorectal cancer.

The gene calls are TRBV11-2 and TRBJ2-2, with D tentatively TRBD2 (6 bases). CDR1 is SGHAT, CDR2 FQNNGV, per germline. This CDR3 is 14 amino acids long. V shed 2 bases and J shed 7 bases, with 11 bases lying between them. The CDR3 loop reads CASSLFQGGGELFF. The CDR3 DNA reads TGTGCCAGCAGCTTATTCCAGGGAGGCGGGGAGCTGTTTTTT. Together with reference TRBV11-2 and TRBJ2-2, the CDR3 gives the full variable domain: EAGVAQSPRYKIIEKRQSVAFWCNPISGHATLYWYQQILGQGPKLLIQFQNNGVVDDSQLPKDRFSAERLKGVDSTLKIQPAKLEDSAVYLCASSLFQGGGELFFGEGSRLTVL.

The chain is built from TRBV6-5 and TRBJ1-2, with TRBD1 identical over 7 bases. The germline V gene encodes CDR1 MNHEY and CDR2 SVGAGI. V shed 6 bases, J shed 3 bases, and the junction held 4 bases outside the gene matches. This CDR3 is 13 amino acids long. The CDR3 DNA reads TGTGCCAGCAGCCTCGACAGGGACTATGGCTACACCTTC. This encodes CASSLDRDYGYTF.

V is TRBV7-3 and J is TRBJ1-6, with unresolved D. Germline lookup yields CDR1 SGHTA and CDR2 FQGTGA. This CDR3 is 15 amino acids long. Between the trimmed V and J ends, which lost 2 bases and 9 bases, there was a span of 14 bases. The CDR3 protein is CASSLAGSYGSPLHF. The CDR3 DNA follows: TGTGCCAGCAGCTTAGCGGGGTCGTACGGTTCACCCCTCCACTTT.

The J gene is TRBJ1-6, the V gene TRBV29-1; D gene unclear. The length of the CDR3 is 13 residues. Trimming cost V 6 bases and J 6 bases, with 12 bases left between them. Germline CDR1 is SQVTM and CDR2 is ANQGSEA. The CDR3 DNA follows: TGCAGCGTAAGGCGAGCCAGTAATTCACCCCTCCACTTT. Protein: CSVRRASNSPLHF.

This clone was seen just once. The rearrangement links TRBV5-1 to TRBJ2-5; unclear D gene. The CDR3 length is 15 residues. The germline gives CDR1 SGHRS, CDR2 YFSETQ. Trimming removed 0 bases from V and 5 bases from J, with 14 bases in between. CDR3 nucleotides: TGCGCCAGCAGCTTGGGGGTCCTGGCCCCGGAGACCCAGTACTTC. This translates into CASSLGVLAPETQYF.

V is TRBV29-1 and J is TRBJ2-1, with TRBD1 as a possible D gene (6 bases). The germline V and J ends were trimmed by 4 bases and 9 bases, with 13 bases remaining between them. Germline lookup yields CDR1 SQVTM and CDR2 ANQGSEA. CDR3 length: 12 residues. DNA for the CDR3: TGCAGCGTTGTCGCGAGCAGGGGTGAGCAGTTCTTC. Encoded protein: CSVVASRGEQFF.

The V and J genes are TRBV7-2 and TRBJ2-1; D may be TRBD2 (7 bases). Trimming took off 0 bases at V and 2 bases at J, with 11 bases between the two ends. CDR1 and CDR2 from the germline V gene are SGHTA and FQGNSA. The CDR3 sequence is 16 residues long. In DNA form, the CDR3 reads TGTGCCAGCAGCTTAGCTCCGGGGGGCCCCTACAATGAGCAGTTCTTC. Translated, it gives CASSLAPGGPYNEQFF. Based on the CDR3 plus reference TRBV7-2 and TRBJ2-1, the full variable domain is GAGVSQSPSNKVTEKGKDVELRCDPISGHTALYWYRQSLGQGLEFLIYFQGNSAPDKSGLPSDRFSAERTGGSVSTLTIQRTQQEDSAVYLCASSLAPGGPYNEQFFGPGTRLTVL.

This clone was seen just once. V usage is TRBV4-1 and J usage is TRBJ1-4; 9 nucleotides align to TRBD1. The V segment lost 1 base and the J segment 3 bases; nucleotides outside the gene matches: 3. CDR1 and CDR2 (germline): MGHRA, YSYEKL. This CDR3 has 16 amino acids. The CDR3, as DNA: TGCGCCAGCAGCCAAGGACAGGGGGTCCCTAATGAAAAACTGTTTTTT. Its protein is CASSQGQGVPNEKLFF.

This chain links TRBV3-1 (or the pseudogene TRBV3-2) with TRBJ2-7, with D possibly TRBD1 on 5 matching bases. With 5 bases removed from V and 4 bases from J, the gap between germline ends came to 9 bases. The CDR3 has 12 amino acids. In germline, CDR1 is LGHDT, CDR2 YNNKEL (reference sequence). The CDR3 bases are TGTGCCAGCAGCTTTCAGGGATACGAGCAGTACTTC. Amino acids: CASSFQGYEQYF.

The chain employs TRBV7-2 and TRBJ1-1; D perhaps matches TRBD1 (5 bases). The CDR3 length is 17 residues. Per germline, CDR1 SGHTA and CDR2 FQGNSA. Trimming cost V 5 bases and J 0 bases, with 19 bases left between them. The CDR3 reads CASSPRGVGGMNTEAFF. The CDR3 DNA is TGTGCCAGCAGCCCGAGAGGGGTAGGCGGCATGAACACTGAAGCTTTCTTT. Based on the CDR3 plus reference TRBV7-2 and TRBJ1-1, the full variable domain is GAGVSQSPSNKVTEKGKDVELRCDPISGHTALYWYRQSLGQGLEFLIYFQGNSAPDKSGLPSDRFSAERTGGSVSTLTIQRTQQEDSAVYLCASSPRGVGGMNTEAFFGQGTRLTVV.

The genes are TRBV6-2 or TRBV6-3 and TRBJ1-2; D uncertain. Trimming took 6 bases from V and 5 from J, leaving 10 bases between them. CDR1 is MNHEY, CDR2 SVGEGT, per germline. The CDR3 sequence is 12 residues long. CDR3 DNA sequence: TGTGCCAGCAGATACCGGGGTTATGGCTACACCTTC. Translating it yields CASRYRGYGYTF.

This clone was picked up a small number of times. This chain joins TRBV28 and TRBJ2-7, with 11 bases fitting TRBD2. Per the germline V gene, CDR1 is MDHEN and CDR2 is SYDVKM. V lost 3 bases and J lost 6; bases outside the gene matches: 1. This CDR3 spans 13 amino acids. The CDR3 DNA reads as TGTGCCAGCAGTTTGACTAGCGGGACCGAGCAGTACTTC. Residues: CASSLTSGTEQYF.

This clone was found once. In DNA form, the CDR3 reads TGTGCCAGCAGCGGAGGGGGGGGGCCGCCAAGCATGGCTAACTATGGCTACACCTTC. Translated, it gives CASSGGGGPPSMANYGYTF. The J gene is TRBJ1-2, the V gene TRBV9; tentatively, D is TRBD1 (6 bases). Deletions cut 3 bases from V and 0 bases from J, with 24 bases between. The germline V gene has CDR1 SGDLS and CDR2 YYNGEE. There are 19 residues in the CDR3.

This clone was recorded only once. The rearrangement links TRBV28 to TRBJ2-7; TRBD2 aligns across 8 bases. This CDR3 spans 16 amino acids. Germline V lookup: CDR1 MDHEN, CDR2 SYDVKM. With V trimmed by 2 bases and J by 2 bases, 8 bases remained unmatched. The CDR3 here is CASSLAGGPTPYEQYF. Written as DNA, the CDR3 is TGTGCCAGCAGTTTAGCGGGGGGCCCCACTCCCTACGAGCAGTACTTC.

V usage is TRBV12-5 and J usage is TRBJ1-5; 9 nucleotides match TRBD1. The CDR3 has 15 residues. J lost 0 bases, V lost 6 bases, and 3 bases had no gene match. Germline loops: CDR1 LGHNT, CDR2 FRNRAP. CDR3 sequence reads: CASGVGQGSNQPQHF. In DNA, the CDR3 is TGTGCTAGTGGGGTGGGACAGGGTAGCAATCAGCCCCAGCATTTT. The whole variable domain, remainder taken from reference TRBV12-5 and TRBJ1-5, is DARVTQTPRHKVTEMGQEVTMRCQPILGHNTVFWYRQTMMQGLELLAYFRNRAPLDDSGMPKDRFSAEMPDATLATLKIQPSEPRDSAVYFCASGVGQGSNQPQHFGDGTRLSIL.

The chain uses TRBV7-2 and TRBJ1-6; D remains unclear. Germline lookup yields CDR1 SGHTA and CDR2 FQGNSA. V was clipped by 1 base and J by 0 bases, with 4 bases between them. CDR3 length: 15 amino acids. The DNA for the CDR3 is TGTGCCAGCAGCTTAGGGGGCTCCTATAATTCACCCCTCCACTTT. This encodes CASSLGGSYNSPLHF.

The V gene is TRBV4-2, the J gene TRBJ2-3, with 9 bases identical to TRBD2. The V gene's germline CDR1 is LGHNA and CDR2 YNFKEQ. The trim removed 3 bases at V and 2 bases at J, leaving 12 bases unmatched. This CDR3 is 18 amino acids long. The CDR3 protein is CASSQGTSRVIYTDTQYF. The CDR3 DNA follows: TGTGCCAGCAGCCAGGGGACTAGCCGCGTCATCTACACAGATACGCAGTATTTT.

V is TRBV28 and J is TRBJ2-7; 8 nucleotides match TRBD1. CDR3 length: 14 residues. V shed 7 bases and J 6 bases; nucleotides not matched to a gene: 11. Germline V gene data show CDR1 as MDHEN and CDR2 as SYDVKM. CDR3 in amino acids: CASTFLTGGGEQYF. As DNA, the CDR3 is TGTGCCAGCACTTTTCTAACAGGGGGTGGCGAGCAGTACTTC.

Details on this clone: Other DNA variants within this sample encode the same CDR3. The V gene is TRBV7-8, the J gene TRBJ2-6; D remains ambiguous. Germline-derived CDR1 and CDR2 are SGHVS and FQNEAQ. Trimming stripped 6 bases from V and 0 bases from J, with 9 bases between. This CDR3 has 15 amino acids. The chain's CDR3 is CASSPTGSGANVLTF. The CDR3 DNA follows: TGTGCCAGCAGTCCTACTGGCTCTGGGGCCAACGTCCTGACTTTC. Complete variable domain (other parts from reference TRBV7-8 and TRBJ2-6): GAGVSQSPRYKVAKRGQDVALRCDPISGHVSLFWYQQALGQGPEFLTYFQNEAQLDKSGLPSDRFFAERPEGSVSTLKIQRTQQEDSAVYLCASSPTGSGANVLTFGAGSRLTVL.

The rearrangement links TRBV3-1 (or the pseudogene TRBV3-2) to TRBJ1-1; D not certain. The CDR3 consists of 12 residues. V was trimmed by 1 base and J by 10 bases, leaving 10 bases between them. Germline lookup yields CDR1 LGHDT and CDR2 YNNKEL (reference sequence). The CDR3 here is CASSQGGLGAFF. CDR3 nucleotides: TGTGCCAGCAGCCAAGGAGGTCTTGGAGCTTTCTTT.

This clone has a single count. CDR3: CASSSRAMNTEAFF. As DNA, the CDR3 is TGCGCCAGCTCCTCCAGGGCGATGAACACTGAAGCTTTCTTT. The chain is built from TRBV4-1 and TRBJ1-1, with TRBD1 as a possible D gene (5 bases). There are 14 residues in the CDR3. Germline V lookup: CDR1 MGHRA, CDR2 YSYEKL. Trimming left V 8 bases short and J 0 bases short, with 13 bases between.

The chain combines TRBV18 with TRBJ2-1, with no clear D. V was cut by 6 bases and J by 7 bases, with 7 bases left in between. CDR1 and CDR2 from the germline V gene are KGHSH and LQKENI. This CDR3 is 11 amino acids long. The CDR3 DNA sequence: TGTGCCAGCTCGGCAACTAATGAGCAGTTCTTC. Its protein product is CASSATNEQFF.

The gene calls are TRBV6-5 and TRBJ1-1; possible D gene TRBD1, 5 bases. The CDR3 has 13 residues. CDR1 and CDR2 (germline): MNHEY, SVGAGI. Trimming left V 6 bases short and J 3 bases short, with 11 bases between. The CDR3 bases are TGTGCCAGCAGCGTTGGGGGGGACACTGAAGCTTTCTTT. The encoded protein is CASSVGGDTEAFF.

The CDR3 here is CASSQGTGDATEAFF. For the CDR3, the DNA is TGTGCCAGCAGCCAAGGGACAGGGGACGCCACTGAAGCTTTCTTT. The rearrangement joins TRBV5-6 to TRBJ1-1; 10 bases align to TRBD1. The CDR3 loop spans 15 amino acids. The germline V gene has CDR1 SGHDT and CDR2 YYEEEE. J lost 4 bases, V lost 4 bases, and 7 bases had no gene match. The full variable domain, in which reference TRBV5-6 and TRBJ1-1 provide the parts outside the CDR3, is DAGVTQSPTHLIKTRGQQVTLRCSPKSGHDTVSWYQQALGQGPQFIFQYYEEEERQRGNFPDRFSGHQFPNYSSELNVNALLLGDSALYLCASSQGTGDATEAFFGQGTRLTVV.

The chain is built from TRBV19 and TRBJ2-6; no clear D gene. CDR3 length: 17 residues. CDR1 LNHDA and CDR2 SQIVND come from the germline V gene (reference sequence). V dropped 7 bases and J dropped 0 bases, with 16 bases sitting between them. The CDR3: CASTLQFGVSGANVLTF. In nucleotides, the CDR3 is TGTGCCAGTACCCTCCAGTTCGGTGTCTCTGGGGCCAACGTCCTGACTTTC. The full variable domain, completed using reference TRBV19 and TRBJ2-6, is DGGITQSPKYLFRKEGQNVTLSCEQNLNHDAMYWYRQDPGQGLRLIYYSQIVNDFQKGDIAEGYSVSREKKESFPLTVTSAQKNPTAFYLCASTLQFGVSGANVLTFGAGSRLTVL.

This clone was found a few times. V usage is TRBV5-6 and J usage is TRBJ1-2; a possible D gene is TRBD1 (5 bases). The CDR3 is 13 amino acids. The V gene's germline CDR1 is SGHDT and CDR2 YYEEEE. Trimming shortened V by 4 bases and J by 0 bases, and 7 bases separated the two germline ends. CDR3 nucleotides: TGTGCCAGCAGCGAGGGGTCTAACTATGGCTACACCTTC. Translating it yields CASSEGSNYGYTF.

This chain joins TRBV13 and TRBJ1-5; 10 positions agree with TRBD1. This CDR3 comprises 20 residues. The trim removed 4 bases at V and 0 bases at J, leaving 15 bases unmatched. Germline lookup yields CDR1 PRHDT and CDR2 FYEKMQ (reference sequence). CDR3 nucleotides: TGTGCCAGCAGCTCCCTCCTCCGGGACAGGGGACTCTATAGCAATCAGCCCCAGCATTTT. Protein product: CASSSLLRDRGLYSNQPQHF.

V gene TRBV7-2 combines with J gene TRBJ2-1; weak D call: TRBD1 (6 bases). This CDR3 has 16 amino acids. Germline V lookup: CDR1 SGHTA, CDR2 FQGNSA. Between the trimmed V and J ends, which lost 2 bases and 6 bases, there was a span of 17 bases. This CDR3 is CASSLLLWGPSNEQFF. As DNA, the CDR3 is TGTGCCAGCAGCTTATTGCTGTGGGGGCCAAGCAATGAGCAGTTCTTC. The full variable domain, with the rest looked up from reference TRBV7-2 and TRBJ2-1, is GAGVSQSPSNKVTEKGKDVELRCDPISGHTALYWYRQSLGQGLEFLIYFQGNSAPDKSGLPSDRFSAERTGGSVSTLTIQRTQQEDSAVYLCASSLLLWGPSNEQFFGPGTRLTVL.

The CDR3 sequence is CASSIQGARAEKLFF. In DNA, the CDR3 is TGTGCCAGCAGCATCCAGGGGGCGCGGGCGGAAAAACTGTTTTTT. This rearrangement joins TRBV7-3 to TRBJ1-4; TRBD1 agrees at 8 bases. V trimming: 5 bases; J trimming: 8 bases; junction bases outside the gene matches: 10. This CDR3 region has 15 residues. From germline, CDR1 is SGHTA and CDR2 FQGTGA.

This rearrangement joins TRBV11-2 to TRBJ2-3; tentative D call: TRBD2 (6 bases). CDR1 is SGHAT, CDR2 FQNNGV, per germline. This CDR3 has 15 amino acids. V lost 2 bases to trimming and J lost 5 bases, with 14 bases between them. The chain's CDR3 is CASSLFTGELDTQYF. In DNA, the CDR3 is TGTGCCAGCAGCTTATTCACGGGGGAGCTAGATACGCAGTATTTT.